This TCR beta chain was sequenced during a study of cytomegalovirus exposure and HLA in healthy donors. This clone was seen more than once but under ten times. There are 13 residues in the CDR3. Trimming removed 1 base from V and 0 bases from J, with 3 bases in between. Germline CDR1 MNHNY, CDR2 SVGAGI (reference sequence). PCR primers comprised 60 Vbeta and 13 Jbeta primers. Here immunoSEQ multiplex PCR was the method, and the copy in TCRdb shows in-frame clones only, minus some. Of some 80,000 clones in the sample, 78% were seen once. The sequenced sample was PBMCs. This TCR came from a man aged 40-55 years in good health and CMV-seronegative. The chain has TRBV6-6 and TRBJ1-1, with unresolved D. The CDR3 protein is CASSYFLNTEAFF. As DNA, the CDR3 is TGTGCCAGCAGTTACTTCTTGAACACTGAAGCTTTCTTT.